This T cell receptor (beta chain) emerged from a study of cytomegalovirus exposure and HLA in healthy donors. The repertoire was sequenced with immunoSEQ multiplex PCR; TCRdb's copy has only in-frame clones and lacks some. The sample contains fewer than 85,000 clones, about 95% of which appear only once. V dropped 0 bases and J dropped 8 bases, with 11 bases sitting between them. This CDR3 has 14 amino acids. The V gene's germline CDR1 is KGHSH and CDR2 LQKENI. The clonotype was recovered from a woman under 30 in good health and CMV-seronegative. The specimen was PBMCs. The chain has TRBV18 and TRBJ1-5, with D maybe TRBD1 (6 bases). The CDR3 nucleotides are TGTGCCAGCTCACCACCGACAACAGGGAAGCCCCAGCATTTT. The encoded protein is CASSPPTTGKPQHF.